This T cell receptor (beta chain) comes out of a study of CD8 T cells in Susac syndrome. The V end lost 0 bases, the J end lost 6 bases, and 8 bases lay between the germline ends. Germline assignment: CDR1 SGHNT and CDR2 YYREEE (reference sequence). There are 13 residues in the CDR3. With random hexamers, reverse transcription was performed on about 0.5 to 1 ug of RNA. Across 54 Vbeta and 13 Jbeta, TCR beta CDR3 was amplified with immunoSEQ multiplex PCR. MiXCR, run by TCRdb on the immunoSEQ multiplex PCR reads, gives a single entry per CDR3 protein. The sample has a few hundred thousand distinct CDR3 sequences; around 90% are singletons.

V gene TRBV5-4 combines with J gene TRBJ2-3, with D uncertain. This clonotype originated in a human donor with multiple sclerosis. Sequences were obtained from CD4+ T cells from PBMCs. The CDR3 here is CASSLVGEDTQYF. The CDR3 DNA reads TGTGCCAGCAGCTTGGTAGGCGAGGATACGCAGTATTTT.